These T cell receptor beta chains were read from a single sample in a study of blood T cells in healthy people across ages. A single record per CDR3 protein comes from TCRdb applying MiXCR to the 5' RACE reads. The table includes more than 800,000 distinct CDR3 sequences, roughly 45% detected once. The specimen sequenced was blood. These receptors were obtained from a woman aged 55-69 years in good health. CDR3s leave out the opening cysteine and the closing phenylalanine or tryptophan.

j_call v_call cdr3_aa
TRBJ2-7 TRBV7-9 ASSLLHSSGRVHEQY
TRBJ2-3 TRBV24-1 ATSDSGRDWADTQY
TRBJ2-7 TRBV12-3/TRBV12-4 ASSLSTRGEQY
TRBJ2-1 TRBV10-3 AISEDPRFGEQF
TRBJ2-3 TRBV12-3/TRBV12-4 ASSGQWGTDTQY
TRBJ1-2 TRBV7-3 ASSHYRDPTNYGYT
TRBJ2-7 TRBV18 ASSSEGPGYEQY
TRBJ2-5 TRBV11-3 ASSLGRGRRQETQY
- TRBV7-9 ASSSGGRGHEQY
TRBJ2-2 TRBV10-1 ASSGRGAGTGELF
TRBJ2-7 TRBV20-1 SARDLQGMVYEQY
TRBJ2-2 TRBV5-1 ASSPLGERNTGELF
TRBJ2-2 TRBV20-1 SAKGQGKGELF
TRBJ1-4 TRBV6-1 ASSEGDCPGF
TRBJ1-5 TRBV27 ASSLARQNQPQH
TRBJ2-7 TRBV11-2 ASSLASGTPNEQY
TRBJ2-3 TRBV7-9 ASSLGVSGDTQY
TRBJ2-3 TRBV5-1 ASSLNLPPDTQY
TRBJ2-7 TRBV12-3/TRBV12-4 ASTPRFSSYEQY
TRBJ2-7 TRBV27 ASKVRTSGRGDYEQY
- TRBV2 ASSDREVYEQY
TRBJ2-1 TRBV19 ASTSQRYNEQF
TRBJ1-5 TRBV7-8 AVGRDNQPQH
TRBJ2-5 TRBV7-6 ASSLEDLGEETQY
TRBJ2-7 TRBV27 ASNPPWDRPGEQY
TRBJ2-1 TRBV20-1 SATGPLAEGQF
TRBJ2-7 TRBV27 ASRTGGGFAYSYEQY
TRBJ1-1 TRBV6-5 ASSPQRGGEAF
TRBJ2-7 TRBV6-5 ASSYGRRQDTYEQY
TRBJ2-1 TRBV15 ATTETSGYNEQF
TRBJ2-3 TRBV20-1 SARDFRLGTGVFTDTQY
TRBJ2-7 TRBV27 ASSFQRDRYEQY
TRBJ1-5 TRBV27 ASSTSGGPYSNQPQH
TRBJ1-6 TRBV28 ASISWGDSPLH
TRBJ2-6 TRBV2 ASRSGTGESGANVLT
TRBJ2-3 TRBV10-3 AISESSGSSTDTQY
TRBJ2-5 TRBV2 ASSEVPRETQY
TRBJ2-1 TRBV2 ASSPGSMTNEQF
TRBJ2-7 TRBV20-1 SATGQPYEQY
TRBJ2-3 TRBV7-8 ASSSPPNKGGSTDTQY
TRBJ2-5 TRBV24-1 ATSDSGLVETQY
TRBJ2-1 TRBV5-1 ASSSTSLEQQF
TRBJ1-5 TRBV13 ASSLGGRGDNQPQH
TRBJ2-2 TRBV5-1 ASSLAGRGNTGELF
TRBJ1-5 TRBV6-5 ASRKQGARNQPQH
TRBJ2-7 TRBV29-1 SVEGGSVDEQY
TRBJ2-3 TRBV9 ASSGTGFATDTQY
TRBJ2-5 TRBV15 ATSRVDRGLETQY
TRBJ2-3 TRBV6-5 ASGLGQVTDTQY
TRBJ2-1 TRBV3-1 ASSQASLREGQF
TRBJ1-5 TRBV9 ASSVGGSSNQPQH
TRBJ1-1 TRBV20-1 SARNVQGTTEAF
TRBJ2-2 TRBV7-6 ASSGTSGSTGELF